The present TCR beta chain was sequenced within a study of OX40 agonist ivuxolimab in advanced cancers. Study conclusions and caveats: Expansion of clones was among the lowest in partial responders at 0.1-3.0 mg/kg. Some patients who did not respond also had low normalized T-cell clonal expansion. Clonal expansion from baseline to week 6 occurred in both CD4+ and CD8+ T cells.

Turning to this clone: Antigen specificity is unknown.

This table comes from immunoSEQ multiplex PCR, and its TCRdb copy is limited to in-frame clones, with some not included. Among approximately 77,000 clones, roughly 92% were seen once, and the ten largest hold roughly 11%. Anyone with autoimmune disease history or systemic immunosuppression was excluded. The TCR was taken from an adult with an advanced solid tumor such as melanoma, head and neck, liver or kidney cancer. The sample was CD4+ or CD8+ T cells sorted from blood, taken in a trial of the OX40 agonist ivuxolimab.

CDR3 loop: CAWSGPTYEQYF. In DNA form, the CDR3 reads TGTGCCTGGAGTGGACCAACCTACGAGCAGTACTTC. J is TRBJ2-7 and V is TRBV30, with unresolved D. V dropped 1 base and J dropped 2 bases, with 6 bases sitting between them. CDR1 and CDR2 from the germline V gene are GTSNPN and SVGIG (reference sequence). This CDR3 contains 12 residues. The variable domain in full, completed from reference TRBV30 and TRBJ2-7, reads SQTIHQWPATLVQPVGSPLSLECTVEGTSNPNLYWYRQAAGRGLQLLFYSVGIGQISSEVPQNLSASRPQDRQFILSSKKLLLSDSGFYLCAWSGPTYEQYFGPGTRLTVT.